This TCR beta chain was recorded in a study of OX40 agonist ivuxolimab in advanced cancers. Study-wide background: Patients took ivuxolimab, an agonistic anti-OX40 (CD134) antibody.

Trimming cost V 0 bases and J 10 bases, with 12 bases left between them. This CDR3 is built from 13 residues. Germline CDR1 MNHNS, CDR2 SASEGT. Repertoires were generated with immunoSEQ multiplex PCR, while TCRdb's copy carries only in-frame clones and drops some. In the table there are roughly 83,000 clones, roughly 80% of which are singletons. The gene calls are TRBV6-1 and TRBJ1-1; D is unclear. The sequence was obtained from an adult with an advanced solid tumor such as melanoma, head and neck, liver or kidney cancer. Material: CD4+ or CD8+ T cells sorted from blood, obtained in a trial of the OX40 agonist ivuxolimab. CDR3 protein: CASSEALAGVAFF. As DNA, the CDR3 is TGTGCCAGCAGTGAAGCTTTGGCGGGCGTAGCTTTCTTT.